The 28 T cell receptor beta chains presented below share a single source sample, sequenced in a study of monozygotic twins with inflammatory bowel disease. TCRdb re-called the 5' RACE reads; one entry per CDR3 protein, DNA not given. The listing records approximately 100,000 distinct CDR3 sequences. Input material: blood. These receptor sequences come from a human donor with ulcerative colitis or Crohn's disease, or a healthy co-twin of an affected twin (not recorded which).

The chain uses TRBV7-9 and TRBJ2-3; the TCRdb D gene call, TRBD1, has no DNA to confirm it. Germline V gives CDR1 SEHNR, CDR2 FQNEAQ (reference sequence). This CDR3 has 16 amino acids. This CDR3 is CASSLYPGGSTDTQYF. Filled out from reference TRBV7-9 and TRBJ2-3, the complete variable domain reads DTGVSQNPRHKITKRGQNVTFRCDPISEHNRLYWYRQTLGQGPEFLTYFQNEAQLEKSRLLSDRFSAERPKGSFSTLEIQRTEQGDSAMYLCASSLYPGGSTDTQYFGPGTRLTVL.

This chain links TRBV18 with TRBJ2-1; there is no DNA to check the TCRdb D call of TRBD2. Germline loops: CDR1 KGHSH, CDR2 LQKENI. The CDR3 runs to 15 residues. The CDR3 here is CASSETSGGAIEQFF. Full variable domain (rest looked up from reference TRBV18 and TRBJ2-1): NAGVMQNPRHLVRRRGQEARLRCSPMKGHSHVYWYRQLPEEGLKFMVYLQKENIIDESGMPKERFSAEFPKEGPSILRIQQVVRGDSAAYFCASSETSGGAIEQFFGPGTRLTVL.

V and J are TRBV30 and TRBJ1-5; TCRdb's D call, TRBD1, is unchecked because there is no DNA. Germline CDR1 reads GTSNPN; CDR2 reads SVGIG (reference sequence). The CDR3 is made up of 15 amino acids. The chain's CDR3 is CAWSGGAAGNQPQHF.

This chain connects TRBV18 to TRBJ2-3; the TRBD2 assignment by TCRdb is unverifiable without DNA. Looked up from germline, CDR1 is KGHSH and CDR2 is LQKENI. This CDR3 comprises 16 residues. The chain's CDR3 is CASSPVGPMGNRTQYF. The entire variable domain, with the rest obtained from reference TRBV18 and TRBJ2-3, is as follows: NAGVMQNPRHLVRRRGQEARLRCSPMKGHSHVYWYRQLPEEGLKFMVYLQKENIIDESGMPKERFSAEFPKEGPSILRIQQVVRGDSAAYFCASSPVGPMGNRTQYFGPGTRLTVL.

The V and J genes are TRBV2 and TRBJ1-2; TCRdb gives TRBD1 as the D gene, but with no DNA this cannot be confirmed. The CDR3 has 15 residues. Germline loops: CDR1 SNHLY, CDR2 FYNNEI. This chain's CDR3 is CASIGTEILNYGYTF.

V is TRBV28 and J is TRBJ2-7. The CDR3 sequence is 16 residues long. Germline CDR1 is MDHEN and CDR2 is SYDVKM. CDR3 amino acids: CASSHPLGSSSYEQYF.

The chain recombines TRBV3-1 with TRBJ2-5; the D gene TCRdb calls, TRBD2, cannot be checked with no DNA. The CDR3 loop spans 15 amino acids. CDR1 is LGHDT and CDR2 is YNNKEL in the germline V gene (reference sequence). The CDR3 protein is CASSQGGSSGETQYF.

CDR3 amino acids: CASTTAYEQYF. V usage is TRBV7-2 and J usage is TRBJ2-7. The germline V gene has CDR1 SGHTA and CDR2 FQGNSA. The CDR3 extends over 11 amino acids.

The gene calls are TRBV14 and TRBJ2-7; as DNA is missing, the TRBD1 call by TCRdb cannot be tested. This CDR3 spans 15 amino acids. Germline-derived CDR1 and CDR2 are SGHDN and FVKESK. CDR3 sequence reads: CASSQTRQLSYEQYF.

This sequence joins TRBV7-2 and TRBJ2-1; without DNA, the TCRdb call of TRBD2 cannot be checked. The CDR3 contains 16 residues. Germline CDR1 is SGHTA and CDR2 is FQGNSA. The CDR3 loop reads CASRGTSGGSYNEQFF. Based on the CDR3 plus reference TRBV7-2 and TRBJ2-1, the full variable domain is GAGVSQSPSNKVTEKGKDVELRCDPISGHTALYWYRQSLGQGLEFLIYFQGNSAPDKSGLPSDRFSAERTGGSVSTLTIQRTQQEDSAVYLCASRGTSGGSYNEQFFGPGTRLTVL.

The chain links TRBV6-1 to TRBJ2-3; there is no DNA to check the TCRdb D call of TRBD1. CDR1 MNHNS and CDR2 SASEGT come from the germline V gene. The CDR3 spans 15 residues. CDR3: CASRLDRGSTDTQYF.

This rearrangement joins TRBV12-3 or TRBV12-4 to TRBJ1-5. The CDR3 totals 15 residues. CDR3 sequence: CASSFGGPSNQPQHF.

The chain carries TRBV12-3 or TRBV12-4 and TRBJ1-6. This CDR3 is 14 amino acids long. CDR3 region: CASSLGSYNSPLHF.

The chain couples TRBV4-3 to TRBJ2-7; absent DNA, TCRdb's TRBD2 call cannot be checked. Looked up from germline, CDR1 is LGHNA and CDR2 is YSLEER. This CDR3 is 16 amino acids long. CDR3 sequence reads: CASSQSDFGMTYEQYF.

The V and J genes are TRBV7-2 and TRBJ2-2; TCRdb gives TRBD1 as the D gene, but with no DNA this cannot be confirmed. This CDR3 is built from 15 residues. Germline V gene lookup returns CDR1 SGHTA and CDR2 FQGNSA. The CDR3 loop reads CASSQSNRVFRELFF.

The chain has TRBV29-1 and TRBJ1-5. The CDR3 has 13 residues. Germline V gene lookup returns CDR1 SQVTM and CDR2 ANQGSEA. The CDR3 is CSVGSSSNQPQHF.

The chain is built from TRBV11-1 and TRBJ2-2; with no DNA, the TCRdb D assignment of TRBD2 cannot be verified. Germline values: CDR1 SGHAT, CDR2 FQDESV (reference sequence). The CDR3 is 16 amino acids. This CDR3 reads CASSLRAGTSTGELFF.

The chain recombines TRBV29-1 with TRBJ1-3; the D call of TRBD1 rests on TCRdb alone, since no DNA is present to check it. CDR1 and CDR2 from the germline V gene are SQVTM and ANQGSEA. This CDR3 is 13 amino acids long. This CDR3 reads CSVRGGAGNTIYF.

The J gene is TRBJ2-2, the V gene TRBV20-1; TCRdb returns TRBD1, unconfirmable since there is no DNA. Per the germline V gene, CDR1 is DFQATT and CDR2 is SNEGSKA (reference sequence). The CDR3 length is 15 residues. The chain's CDR3 is CSARPGTANTGELFF.

The chain recombines TRBV7-8 with TRBJ2-5; absent DNA, TCRdb's TRBD2 call cannot be checked. Germline V lookup: CDR1 SGHVS, CDR2 FQNEAQ. The CDR3 loop spans 15 amino acids. The CDR3 sequence: CASSPLAGGQETQYF.

V gene TRBV5-1 combines with J gene TRBJ2-1; TCRdb picks TRBD2, but there is no DNA to check that call. CDR3 length: 14 amino acids. Looked up from germline, CDR1 is SGHRS and CDR2 is YFSETQ. The CDR3 spells CASSAGTLSGEQFF.

The V and J genes are TRBV7-3 and TRBJ2-5; lacking DNA, the TRBD2 call made by TCRdb goes unchecked. This CDR3 is 13 amino acids long. CDR1 and CDR2 from the germline V gene are SGHTA and FQGTGA. CDR3 loop: CASSFGPSETQYF.

This rearrangement joins TRBV2 to TRBJ2-1; TCRdb designates TRBD1, a call that cannot be tested without DNA. This CDR3 spans 14 amino acids. Germline CDR1 SNHLY, CDR2 FYNNEI. The CDR3 is CAISDRDTYNEQFF.

The rearrangement links TRBV29-1 to TRBJ2-7; the D call from TCRdb, TRBD1, cannot be confirmed without DNA. The CDR3 totals 11 residues. Germline V gives CDR1 SQVTM, CDR2 ANQGSEA. The CDR3: CSVLTGHLFLF.

The genes are TRBV7-8 and TRBJ1-5; the D gene TCRdb calls, TRBD1, cannot be checked with no DNA. The germline V gene encodes CDR1 SGHVS and CDR2 FQNEAQ. This CDR3 has 18 amino acids. Here the CDR3 reads CASSLVTGGGYSNQPQHF. Filled out from reference TRBV7-8 and TRBJ1-5, the complete variable domain reads GAGVSQSPRYKVAKRGQDVALRCDPISGHVSLFWYQQALGQGPEFLTYFQNEAQLDKSGLPSDRFFAERPEGSVSTLKIQRTQQEDSAVYLCASSLVTGGGYSNQPQHFGDGTRLSIL.

The chain carries TRBV5-6 and TRBJ2-1; lacking DNA, the TRBD2 call made by TCRdb goes unchecked. The length of the CDR3 is 13 residues. Germline V gives CDR1 SGHDT, CDR2 YYEEEE. The CDR3 is CASSWAGVAETIF.

The gene calls are TRBV4-2 and TRBJ2-7. Germline V gives CDR1 LGHNA, CDR2 YNFKEQ. The CDR3 has 15 amino acids. This CDR3 is CASSQGMGISYEQYF.

CDR3 region: CATSDQMGRNEQFF. The V call is TRBV24-1, the J call TRBJ2-1; without DNA, the TCRdb call of TRBD1 cannot be checked. Per germline, CDR1 KGHDR and CDR2 SFDVKD. This CDR3 has 14 amino acids.